At least ten counts were recorded for the clone carrying this TCR beta chain. Its target is not known. These data are taken from a study of spatial heterogeneity in lung cancer. Study-level results: In tumors, expanded intratumoral alpha and beta TCR counts tracked mutation counts.

The time point is: sample taken at primary tumor resection. Samples were obtained from 70 or so donors, all untreated early-stage non-small cell lung cancer patients. A single record per CDR3 protein comes from TCRdb applying MiXCR to the 5' RACE reads. The data show about 10,000 distinct CDR3 sequences, with under 8.5% seen just once and 19% held by the top ten. Here the sequenced sample was lung tumor tissue, taken at surgery. This clonotype was sampled from a male donor with early-stage non-small cell lung cancer.

CDR3 protein: CSASPDKNEQYF. CDR3 DNA sequence: TGCAGTGCTAGTCCGGACAAAAACGAGCAGTACTTC. This sequence joins TRBV20-1 and TRBJ2-7; tentatively, D is TRBD1 (5 bases). The CDR3 loop spans 12 amino acids. Deletions cut 3 bases from V and 5 bases from J, with 11 bases between. In germline, CDR1 is DFQATT, CDR2 SNEGSKA (reference sequence).